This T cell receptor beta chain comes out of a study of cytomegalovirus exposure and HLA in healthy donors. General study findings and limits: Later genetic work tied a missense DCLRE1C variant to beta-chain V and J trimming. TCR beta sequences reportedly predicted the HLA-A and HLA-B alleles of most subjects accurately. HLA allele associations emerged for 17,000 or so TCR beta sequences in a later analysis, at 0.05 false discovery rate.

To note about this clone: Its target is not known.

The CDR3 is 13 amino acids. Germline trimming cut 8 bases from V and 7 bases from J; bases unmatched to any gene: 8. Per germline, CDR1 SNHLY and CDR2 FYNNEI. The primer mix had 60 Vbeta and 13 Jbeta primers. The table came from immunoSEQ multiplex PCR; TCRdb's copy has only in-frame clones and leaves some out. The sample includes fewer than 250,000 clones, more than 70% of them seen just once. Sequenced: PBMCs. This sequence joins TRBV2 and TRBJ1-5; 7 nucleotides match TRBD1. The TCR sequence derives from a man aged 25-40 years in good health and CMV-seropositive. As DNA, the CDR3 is TGTGCCAGCGGAGGGGGCCTCGGGCAGCCCCAGCATTTT. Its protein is CASGGGLGQPQHF.